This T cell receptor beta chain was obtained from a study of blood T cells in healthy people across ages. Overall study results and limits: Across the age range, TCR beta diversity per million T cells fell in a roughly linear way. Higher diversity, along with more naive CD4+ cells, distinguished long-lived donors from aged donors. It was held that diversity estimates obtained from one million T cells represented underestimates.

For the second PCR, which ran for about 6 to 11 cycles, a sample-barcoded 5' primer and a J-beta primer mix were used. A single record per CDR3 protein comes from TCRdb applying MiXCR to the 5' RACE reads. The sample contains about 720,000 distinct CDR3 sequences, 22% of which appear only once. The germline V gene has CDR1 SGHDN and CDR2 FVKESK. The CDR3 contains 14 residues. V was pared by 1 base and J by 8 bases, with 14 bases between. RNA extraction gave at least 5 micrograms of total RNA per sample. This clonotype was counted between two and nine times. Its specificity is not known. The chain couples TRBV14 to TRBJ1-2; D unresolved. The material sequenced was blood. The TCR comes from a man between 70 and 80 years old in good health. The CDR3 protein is CASSQGTEVWGYTF. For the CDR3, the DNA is TGTGCCAGCAGCCAAGGGACGGAGGTTTGGGGCTACACCTTC.